This TCR beta chain was found in a study of blood T cell repertoires in COVID-19. As for the study in general: Collection of acute and convalescent COVID-19 samples took place in the United States, Italy and Spain.

Authors' data handling: Amplifying reference gene primers gave estimates of nucleated cell counts. TCRdb's table, derived via immunoSEQ multiplex PCR, lists solely in-frame clones and lacks some. That table is the source of V, J and clone size, and D and trimming were worked out from the DNA. The sample shows about 260,000 clones, 86% of them seen only once. The sequencing input was peripheral blood. The receptor's source is a man aged 40-55 years with active or convalescent COVID-19.

The CDR3 nucleotides are TGTGCCAGCAGCTTTACTAGCGGCGATCGGGATACGCAGTATTTT. Translated: CASSFTSGDRDTQYF. The genes are TRBV11-2 and TRBJ2-3; TRBD2 aligns across 8 bases. Trimming removed 3 bases from V and 6 bases from J; junction bases left unmatched: 8. The CDR3 consists of 15 residues. Per the germline V gene, CDR1 is SGHAT and CDR2 is FQNNGV.